One sample yielded the 19 T cell receptor beta chains listed below, sequenced in a study of CXCR3-negative and CXCR3-positive naive CD8 T cells. UMI-labeled 5' RACE yielded the TRB cDNA libraries. TCRdb re-called the 5' RACE reads and catalogs CDR3 proteins one per entry, DNA excluded. The sample table includes about 130,000 distinct CDR3 sequences. The sequencing input was naive CXCR3- CD8+ T cells from blood. The subset is: CD45RO-CCR7+CD27+CD95- naive CD8+ T cells lacking CXCR3 (TNR3-). The receptor source for this set is a human donor in good health. Some clones in this sample may be carry-over from other donors' samples.

V gene TRBV20-1 combines with J gene TRBJ2-7; the TRBD2 assignment by TCRdb is unverifiable without DNA. This CDR3 has 14 residues. The germline CDR1 and CDR2 sequences are DFQATT and SNEGSKA (reference sequence). This CDR3 reads CSGRGQGSFYEQYF.

The chain links TRBV20-1 to TRBJ1-1; the D call of TRBD1 rests on TCRdb alone, since no DNA is present to check it. The CDR3 has 13 amino acids. The germline CDR1 and CDR2 sequences are DFQATT and SNEGSKA (reference sequence). CDR3 residues: CSAVDRLNTEAFF.

CDR3 residues: CASSSALGREGREQYF. The genes are TRBV5-1 and TRBJ2-7; TCRdb's assignment of TRBD2 cannot be checked, as there is no DNA. Germline values: CDR1 SGHRS, CDR2 YFSETQ. This CDR3 spans 16 amino acids.

This chain links TRBV6-2 or TRBV6-3 with TRBJ1-5; TCRdb's D call of TRBD1 is untestable without DNA. The germline V gene has CDR1 MNHEY and CDR2 SVGEGT. CDR3 length equals 15 residues. CDR3 sequence: CASSPKDSPNQPQHF.

This chain uses TRBV13 with TRBJ2-1; TCRdb's D call, TRBD2, is unchecked because there is no DNA. This CDR3 has 17 amino acids. CDR1 is PRHDT, CDR2 FYEKMQ, per germline (reference sequence). The CDR3 reads CASSTRDLAGGLRSTFF. The entire variable domain, with the rest obtained from reference TRBV13 and TRBJ2-1, is as follows: AAGVIQSPRHLIKEKRETATLKCYPIPRHDTVYWYQQGPGQDPQFLISFYEKMQSDKGSIPDRFSAQQFSDYHSELNMSSLELGDSALYFCASSTRDLAGGLRSTFFGPGTRLTVL.

This chain uses TRBV5-1 with TRBJ2-1. The CDR3 consists of 15 residues. Germline CDR1 reads SGHRS; CDR2 reads YFSETQ. The CDR3 sequence: CASSSRQGPYNEQFF.

The CDR3 protein is CASSPSVASGGPYNEQFF. V and J are TRBV4-3 and TRBJ2-1; TCRdb gives TRBD2 as the D gene, but with no DNA this cannot be confirmed. The CDR3 extends over 18 amino acids. From germline, CDR1 is LGHNA and CDR2 YSLEER.

V usage is TRBV29-1 and J usage is TRBJ1-2; TCRdb proposes TRBD1, but this gene call is untestable without DNA. CDR1 is SQVTM and CDR2 is ANQGSEA in the germline V gene. The CDR3 covers 13 residues. The CDR3 region is CSVEGQFLGGYTF. Using reference TRBV29-1 and TRBJ1-2 for the parts outside the CDR3, the full variable domain is SAVISQKPSRDICQRGTSLTIQCQVDSQVTMMFWYRQQPGQSLTLIATANQGSEATYESGFVIDKFPISRPNLTFSTLTVSNMSPEDSSIYLCSVEGQFLGGYTFGSGTRLTVV.

The CDR3 here is CACSYSSSDYGYTF. The chain recombines TRBV6-5 with TRBJ1-2. CDR3 size: 14 residues. CDR1 MNHEY and CDR2 SVGAGI come from the germline V gene.

The rearrangement links TRBV7-6 to TRBJ1-1. The CDR3 sequence is 14 residues long. Germline V CDR1 and CDR2: SGHVS, FNYEAQ. The chain's CDR3 is CASSLESGWEEAFF. The full variable domain, in which reference TRBV7-6 and TRBJ1-1 provide the parts outside the CDR3, is GAGVSQSPRYKVTKRGQDVALRCDPISGHVSLYWYRQALGQGPEFLTYFNYEAQQDKSGLPNDRFSAERPEGSISTLTIQRTEQRDSAMYRCASSLESGWEEAFFGQGTRLTVV.

The chain links TRBV15 to TRBJ2-5; TCRdb returns TRBD1, unconfirmable since there is no DNA. This CDR3 region has 15 residues. The V gene's germline CDR1 is LNHNV and CDR2 YYDKDF (reference sequence). The CDR3 reads CATSRSMTGSETQYF.

V is TRBV3-1 and J is TRBJ2-2; TCRdb proposes TRBD2, but this gene call is untestable without DNA. The CDR3 covers 16 residues. Germline CDR1 reads LGHDT; CDR2 reads YNNKEL (reference sequence). The CDR3 loop is CASSPHGAGYTGELFF.

The CDR3 reads CANSTVAGVNTDTQYF. This chain links TRBV7-3 with TRBJ2-3; TCRdb indicates TRBD2, and absent DNA this call remains unverified. Germline values: CDR1 SGHTA, CDR2 FQGTGA. The CDR3 extends over 16 amino acids.

The V gene is TRBV7-2, the J gene TRBJ2-3; TCRdb's D call, TRBD1, is unchecked because there is no DNA. Per germline, CDR1 SGHTA and CDR2 FQGNSA. This CDR3 has 14 residues. Here the CDR3 reads CASSLLRGPDTQYF.

The V gene is TRBV15, the J gene TRBJ2-1; TCRdb reports TRBD2, a call that lacks DNA to check it against. The CDR3 has 15 amino acids. CDR1 LNHNV and CDR2 YYDKDF come from the germline V gene (reference sequence). The CDR3 loop is CATSRVGGGGHEQFF.

This chain joins TRBV28 and TRBJ2-2; with no DNA, the TCRdb D assignment of TRBD1 cannot be verified. CDR1 MDHEN and CDR2 SYDVKM come from the germline V gene. CDR3 size: 15 residues. The chain's CDR3 is CASSFRGRASGELFF.

The genes are TRBV28 and TRBJ2-2; TCRdb returns TRBD1, unconfirmable since there is no DNA. The CDR3 has 14 residues. Germline CDR1 and CDR2: MDHEN and SYDVKM. The CDR3 is CASSPGPFTGELFF. Based on the CDR3 plus reference TRBV28 and TRBJ2-2, the full variable domain is DVKVTQSSRYLVKRTGEKVFLECVQDMDHENMFWYRQDPGLGLRLIYFSYDVKMKEKGDIPEGYSVSREKKERFSLILESASTNQTSMYLCASSPGPFTGELFFGEGSRLTVL.

This chain uses TRBV27 with TRBJ2-7; the TCRdb call, TRBD2, lacks DNA for checking. This CDR3 is built from 13 residues. CDR1 MNHEY and CDR2 SMNVEV come from the germline V gene (reference sequence). This CDR3 is CASRVAGSYEQYF.

CDR3 loop: CASKMGLAGYNEQFF. The gene calls are TRBV12-3 or TRBV12-4 and TRBJ2-1; TCRdb designates TRBD2, a call that cannot be tested without DNA. The CDR3 runs to 15 residues.